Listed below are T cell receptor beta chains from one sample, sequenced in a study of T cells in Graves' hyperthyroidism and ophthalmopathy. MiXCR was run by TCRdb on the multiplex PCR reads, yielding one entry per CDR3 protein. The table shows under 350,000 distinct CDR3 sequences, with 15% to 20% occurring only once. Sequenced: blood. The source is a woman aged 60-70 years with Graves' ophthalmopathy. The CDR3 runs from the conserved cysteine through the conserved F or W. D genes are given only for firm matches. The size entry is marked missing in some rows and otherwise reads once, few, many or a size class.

CDR3 DNA: TGTGCCAGCAGTCGACTAGCAAAGTCCTACAATGAGCAGTTCTTC
CDR3 protein: CASSRLAKSYNEQFF
D gene: TRBD2
J gene: TRBJ2-1
CDR3 length: 15
V gene: TRBV27
clone size: .

CDR3 DNA: TGCGCCAGCAGCTTTCTTCGGGCTAACACCGGGGAGCTGTTTTTT
CDR3 protein: CASSFLRANTGELFF
D gene: .
J gene: TRBJ2-2
CDR3 length: 15
V gene: TRBV5-1
clone size: .

CDR3 DNA: TGCGCCAGCAGCCTACATCCAGAAGAGCAGTACTTC
CDR3 protein: CASSLHPEEQYF
D gene: .
J gene: TRBJ2-7
CDR3 length: 12
V gene: TRBV5-1
clone size: .

CDR3 DNA: TGTGCCAGCAGCATAAGGGCGACGGGTGAAAAACTGTTTTTT
CDR3 protein: CASSIRATGEKLFF
D gene: .
J gene: TRBJ1-4
CDR3 length: 14
V gene: TRBV9
clone size: .

CDR3 DNA: TGTGCCAGCAGTAAGGACTATCCGCCCTCCTACAATGAGCAGTTCTTC
CDR3 protein: CASSKDYPPSYNEQFF
D gene: .
J gene: TRBJ2-1
CDR3 length: 16
V gene: TRBV28
clone size: many

CDR3 DNA: TGCAGTGCTAGAGATCGGCGGGGGGAAGAGACCCAGTACTTC
CDR3 protein: CSARDRRGEETQYF
D gene: TRBD2
J gene: TRBJ2-5
CDR3 length: 14
V gene: TRBV20-1
clone size: few

CDR3 DNA: TGTGCCAGCAGCTTGGGGACAGGGATACTAGCCAAAAACATTCAGTACTTC
CDR3 protein: CASSLGTGILAKNIQYF
D gene: TRBD1
J gene: TRBJ2-4
CDR3 length: 17
V gene: TRBV5-5
clone size: .

CDR3 DNA: TGTGCCAGCAACCCGGGACTAGGCCCCTACGAGCAGTACTTC
CDR3 protein: CASNPGLGPYEQYF
D gene: TRBD2
J gene: TRBJ2-7
CDR3 length: 14
V gene: TRBV12-3/TRBV12-4
clone size: many

CDR3 DNA: TGTGCCAGCAGCCCCATCTCGGGGGCGGGGGGGGAGCTGTTTTTT
CDR3 protein: CASSPISGAGGELFF
D gene: .
J gene: TRBJ2-2
CDR3 length: 15
V gene: TRBV7-2
clone size: .

CDR3 DNA: TGTGCCAGCAGCACCGTACAGGGGGAGAACTTTTACGAGCAGTACTTC
CDR3 protein: CASSTVQGENFYEQYF
D gene: TRBD1
J gene: TRBJ2-7
CDR3 length: 16
V gene: TRBV7-9
clone size: many

CDR3 DNA: TGCGCCAGCAGTCCGAGGACAGGGGGGACTGAAGCTTTCTTT
CDR3 protein: CASSPRTGGTEAFF
D gene: TRBD1
J gene: TRBJ1-1
CDR3 length: 14
V gene: TRBV4-1
clone size: many

CDR3 DNA: TGTGCCAGCAGTGCGGGCGGTAGCAATCAGCCCCAGCATTTT
CDR3 protein: CASSAGGSNQPQHF
D gene: .
J gene: TRBJ1-5
CDR3 length: 14
V gene: TRBV11-2
clone size: many

CDR3 DNA: TGTGCCAGCAGCCAGGCGGCGGACTTCCGGAACACCGGGGAGCTGTTTTTT
CDR3 protein: CASSQAADFRNTGELFF
D gene: .
J gene: TRBJ2-2
CDR3 length: 17
V gene: TRBV11-2
clone size: .

CDR3 DNA: TGCGCCAGCAGTGAAGGTAGCGGGGACATCTATGGCTACACCTTC
CDR3 protein: CASSEGSGDIYGYTF
D gene: .
J gene: TRBJ1-2
CDR3 length: 15
V gene: TRBV18
clone size: .

CDR3 DNA: TGTGCCAGCAGTCAAGTCGGGTCCTATGGCTACACCTTC
CDR3 protein: CASSQVGSYGYTF
D gene: .
J gene: TRBJ1-2
CDR3 length: 13
V gene: TRBV5-4
clone size: few

CDR3 DNA: TGTGCCAGCAGACGACGGGGGGGCTTCAACACAGATACGCAGTATTTT
CDR3 protein: CASRRRGGFNTDTQYF
D gene: TRBD2
J gene: TRBJ2-3
CDR3 length: 16
V gene: TRBV7-2
clone size: .

CDR3 DNA: TGCGCCAGCAGCCAGGGGAAGACAGGGTTCGGCTACGAGCAGTACTTC
CDR3 protein: CASSQGKTGFGYEQYF
D gene: TRBD1
J gene: TRBJ2-7
CDR3 length: 16
V gene: TRBV4-1
clone size: few

CDR3 DNA: TGTGCCAGCAGCTTACCCCCCGGGACTAGCGGATTGCAAGAGACCCAGTACTTC
CDR3 protein: CASSLPPGTSGLQETQYF
D gene: TRBD2
J gene: TRBJ2-5
CDR3 length: 18
V gene: TRBV7-2
clone size: many

CDR3 DNA: TGTGCCAGTAGTACTTCCCCGACTAGCGGGAGCTGGGACCCCTACGAGCAGTACTTC
CDR3 protein: CASSTSPTSGSWDPYEQYF
D gene: TRBD2
J gene: TRBJ2-7
CDR3 length: 19
V gene: TRBV19
clone size: .

CDR3 DNA: TGTGCCAGCAGTTACTCGCGAACGGGCCCCCAAGAGACCCAGTACTTC
CDR3 protein: CASSYSRTGPQETQYF
D gene: .
J gene: TRBJ2-5
CDR3 length: 16
V gene: TRBV6-5
clone size: many

CDR3 DNA: TGTGCCAGCAGTCCAGGACAGGGCTCGGGGTACCAAGAGACCCAGTACTTC
CDR3 protein: CASSPGQGSGYQETQYF
D gene: TRBD1
J gene: TRBJ2-5
CDR3 length: 17
V gene: TRBV12-3/TRBV12-4
clone size: many

CDR3 DNA: TGCGCCAGCAGCTTGGCCGGACAGGTATCCTACAATGAGCAGTTCTTC
CDR3 protein: CASSLAGQVSYNEQFF
D gene: TRBD1
J gene: TRBJ2-1
CDR3 length: 16
V gene: TRBV5-1
clone size: many

CDR3 DNA: TGCGCCAGCAGCTTGGAGGGATTAGGCCATTCTGGAAACACCATATATTTT
CDR3 protein: CASSLEGLGHSGNTIYF
D gene: .
J gene: TRBJ1-3
CDR3 length: 17
V gene: TRBV5-1
clone size: few

CDR3 DNA: TGTGCCAGCAGTGAACAGGAGCTGTTTTTT
CDR3 protein: CASSEQELFF
D gene: .
J gene: TRBJ2-2
CDR3 length: 10
V gene: TRBV2
clone size: many

CDR3 DNA: TGTGCCAGCAGTCTCCTAGGAGACTTAGACAATGAGCAGTTCTTC
CDR3 protein: CASSLLGDLDNEQFF
D gene: .
J gene: TRBJ2-1
CDR3 length: 15
V gene: TRBV6-1
clone size: .

CDR3 DNA: TGTGCCAGCAGTGCAGGACTAGCGGGAGCTAAACTTACCTACGAGCAGTACTTC
CDR3 protein: CASSAGLAGAKLTYEQYF
D gene: TRBD2
J gene: TRBJ2-7
CDR3 length: 18
V gene: TRBV27
clone size: .

CDR3 DNA: TGTGCCAGCAGCCTAAACTCCAGGGGCGGGGAGCTGTTTTTT
CDR3 protein: CASSLNSRGGELFF
D gene: .
J gene: TRBJ2-2
CDR3 length: 14
V gene: TRBV7-2
clone size: many

CDR3 DNA: TGTGCCAGCTTTCGGGGGATAAATGAAAAACTGTTTTTT
CDR3 protein: CASFRGINEKLFF
D gene: .
J gene: TRBJ1-4
CDR3 length: 13
V gene: TRBV2
clone size: many

CDR3 DNA: TGTGCCAGCAGTTACTCGCGGAGGGTAAGCAATCAGCCCCAGCATTTT
CDR3 protein: CASSYSRRVSNQPQHF
D gene: .
J gene: TRBJ1-5
CDR3 length: 16
V gene: TRBV6-2/TRBV6-3
clone size: many

CDR3 DNA: TGTGCCAGCAAACGGTTGAACGGGGAGACCCAGTACTTC
CDR3 protein: CASKRLNGETQYF
D gene: .
J gene: TRBJ2-5
CDR3 length: 13
V gene: TRBV2
clone size: .

CDR3 DNA: TGCAGCGTCCTGGGGGGGTCCAATACGCAGTATTTT
CDR3 protein: CSVLGGSNTQYF
D gene: TRBD2
J gene: TRBJ2-3
CDR3 length: 12
V gene: TRBV29-1
clone size: many

CDR3 DNA: TGTGCCAGCAGTTACTTCCCTAATGAAGCTTTCTTT
CDR3 protein: CASSYFPNEAFF
D gene: .
J gene: TRBJ1-1
CDR3 length: 12
V gene: TRBV6-2/TRBV6-3
clone size: many

CDR3 DNA: TGTGCCAGCAGCGTCCAGGACAGCGTCTCTAACTATGGCTACACCTTC
CDR3 protein: CASSVQDSVSNYGYTF
D gene: .
J gene: TRBJ1-2
CDR3 length: 16
V gene: TRBV9
clone size: many

CDR3 DNA: TGTGCCAGCAGCCAAGAGGATGGAGAGACCCAGTACTTC
CDR3 protein: CASSQEDGETQYF
D gene: .
J gene: TRBJ2-5
CDR3 length: 13
V gene: TRBV4-2
clone size: many

CDR3 DNA: TGCGCCAGCAGCCAAGATAGGCTCCCGGGGTTCGAGCAGTACTTC
CDR3 protein: CASSQDRLPGFEQYF
D gene: .
J gene: TRBJ2-7
CDR3 length: 15
V gene: TRBV4-1
clone size: few

CDR3 DNA: TGTGCCAGCAGTTTAGTAACGGATGAAGAGACCCAGTACTTC
CDR3 protein: CASSLVTDEETQYF
D gene: .
J gene: TRBJ2-5
CDR3 length: 14
V gene: TRBV12-3/TRBV12-4
clone size: many

CDR3 DNA: TGTGCCAGTAGTATCCGGGGTTCTGTGAATGAGCAGTTCTTC
CDR3 protein: CASSIRGSVNEQFF
D gene: .
J gene: TRBJ2-1
CDR3 length: 14
V gene: TRBV19
clone size: .

CDR3 DNA: TGTGCCTGGACTCTGGGGGGTTACGAGCAGTACTTC
CDR3 protein: CAWTLGGYEQYF
D gene: .
J gene: TRBJ2-7
CDR3 length: 12
V gene: TRBV30
clone size: many